Listed below are T cell receptor beta chains from one sample, sequenced in a study of Ad26.COV2.S vaccination and SARS-CoV-2 variants. Clones were sequenced by immunoSEQ multiplex PCR, and TCRdb holds only the in-frame ones, with some missing. The profile shows some 420,000 clones, approximately 88% of them singletons. The source was peripheral blood, collected in a trial of Ad26.COV2.S vaccine versus placebo. All receptors derive from a person between 18 and 65 years old who received the Ad26.COV2.S COVID-19 vaccine or a placebo. Both conserved end residues are part of each CDR3. Fields, in order: J gene, clone size, D gene, V gene, CDR3 protein, CDR3 DNA. D genes are given only for firm matches. Some rows mark clone size as missing; the rest say once, few, many or name a class of expanded clone.

j_gene: TRBJ1-1; abundance: once; d_gene: .; v_gene: TRBV25-1; CDR3aa: CAPIGRGEAFF; CDR3nt: TGTGCCCCTATTGGCAGGGGTGAAGCTTTCTTT
j_gene: TRBJ2-1; abundance: .; d_gene: .; v_gene: TRBV6-6; CDR3aa: CASSAPWGDNEQFF; CDR3nt: TGTGCCAGCAGTGCCCCCTGGGGGGACAATGAGCAGTTCTTC
j_gene: TRBJ2-7; abundance: .; d_gene: TRBD1; v_gene: TRBV7-2; CDR3aa: CASSVGTGAYEQYF; CDR3nt: TGTGCCAGCAGCGTCGGGACAGGAGCCTACGAGCAGTACTTC
j_gene: TRBJ1-1; abundance: .; d_gene: TRBD1; v_gene: TRBV5-6; CDR3aa: CASSLGDREMNTEAFF; CDR3nt: TGTGCCAGCAGCTTGGGGGACAGGGAAATGAACACTGAAGCTTTCTTT
j_gene: TRBJ2-7; abundance: .; d_gene: TRBD1; v_gene: TRBV27; CDR3aa: CASSFFYQGAVSYEQYF; CDR3nt: TGTGCCAGCAGTTTTTTCTATCAGGGGGCAGTGAGCTACGAGCAGTACTTC
j_gene: TRBJ2-2; abundance: .; d_gene: .; v_gene: TRBV24-1; CDR3aa: CATSEPTRANTGELFF; CDR3nt: TGTGCCACCAGTGAGCCAACTAGGGCGAACACCGGGGAGCTGTTTTTT
j_gene: TRBJ2-7; abundance: .; d_gene: TRBD2; v_gene: TRBV5-1; CDR3aa: CASSLDSGGRPEQYF; CDR3nt: TGCGCCAGCAGCTTGGATAGCGGGGGGCGCCCCGAGCAGTACTTC
j_gene: TRBJ2-7; abundance: .; d_gene: .; v_gene: TRBV5-6; CDR3aa: CASSLRYEQYF; CDR3nt: TGTGCCAGCAGCCTCCGCTACGAGCAGTACTTC
j_gene: TRBJ2-1; abundance: .; d_gene: .; v_gene: TRBV10-3; CDR3aa: CAISSPPAREQFF; CDR3nt: TGTGCCATCAGCTCCCCTCCCGCTCGTGAGCAGTTCTTC
j_gene: TRBJ1-1; abundance: .; d_gene: .; v_gene: TRBV19; CDR3aa: CASSIQGPTEAFF; CDR3nt: TGTGCCAGTAGTATTCAGGGCCCAACTGAAGCTTTCTTT
j_gene: TRBJ2-3; abundance: .; d_gene: TRBD1; v_gene: TRBV10-2; CDR3aa: CASREAGGPNAQYF; CDR3nt: TGCGCCAGCAGAGAAGCAGGGGGCCCAAACGCGCAGTATTTT
j_gene: TRBJ2-3; abundance: .; d_gene: .; v_gene: TRBV3-1/TRBV3-2; CDR3aa: CASSQVGRSTDTQYF; CDR3nt: TGTGCCAGCAGCCAAGTAGGACGGTCCACAGATACGCAGTATTTT
j_gene: TRBJ1-6; abundance: .; d_gene: TRBD1; v_gene: TRBV5-6; CDR3aa: CASSLGQGYNSPLHF; CDR3nt: TGTGCCAGCAGCTTGGGACAGGGGTATAATTCACCCCTCCACTTT
j_gene: TRBJ1-1; abundance: once; d_gene: .; v_gene: TRBV7-9; CDR3aa: CASSYGSAEAFF; CDR3nt: TGTGCCAGCAGCTACGGGTCCGCTGAAGCTTTCTTT
j_gene: TRBJ1-1; abundance: few; d_gene: .; v_gene: TRBV27; CDR3aa: CATRGAWDEAFF; CDR3nt: TGTGCCACCAGAGGGGCCTGGGATGAAGCTTTCTTT
j_gene: TRBJ2-5; abundance: few; d_gene: .; v_gene: TRBV7-9; CDR3aa: CASSFPMTTQETQYF; CDR3nt: TGTGCCAGCAGCTTTCCCATGACAACCCAAGAGACCCAGTACTTC
j_gene: TRBJ2-3; abundance: .; d_gene: TRBD1; v_gene: TRBV11-2; CDR3aa: CASSLEGTGIVSDTQYF; CDR3nt: TGTGCCAGCAGCTTAGAGGGGACAGGGATAGTGTCAGATACGCAGTATTTT
j_gene: TRBJ2-3; abundance: .; d_gene: TRBD2; v_gene: TRBV24-1; CDR3aa: CATSDTGLAGGGDTQYF; CDR3nt: TGTGCCACCAGTGATACCGGACTAGCGGGGGGGGGAGATACGCAGTATTTT
j_gene: TRBJ1-5; abundance: .; d_gene: TRBD1; v_gene: TRBV6-2/TRBV6-3; CDR3aa: CASSYAGQGLESQHF; CDR3nt: TGTGCCAGCAGTTACGCCGGACAGGGGCTCGAGTCACAGCATTTT
j_gene: TRBJ2-1; abundance: .; d_gene: .; v_gene: TRBV10-1; CDR3aa: CASSENSHEQFF; CDR3nt: TGCGCCAGCAGTGAAAACAGCCATGAGCAGTTCTTC
j_gene: TRBJ2-5; abundance: .; d_gene: TRBD2; v_gene: TRBV7-9; CDR3aa: CASSSRLAGIQETQYF; CDR3nt: TGTGCCAGCAGCAGCAGACTAGCGGGGATCCAAGAGACCCAGTACTTC
j_gene: TRBJ1-1; abundance: .; d_gene: .; v_gene: TRBV28; CDR3aa: CASSLNVESLNNLNTEAFF; CDR3nt: TGTGCCAGCAGTTTAAATGTAGAATCACTGAATAATCTGAACACTGAAGCTTTCTTT
j_gene: TRBJ1-1; abundance: .; d_gene: .; v_gene: TRBV11-2; CDR3aa: CASSPRWPTLNTEAFF; CDR3nt: TGTGCCAGCAGCCCAAGGTGGCCGACGTTGAACACTGAAGCTTTCTTT
j_gene: TRBJ2-7; abundance: once; d_gene: TRBD1; v_gene: TRBV5-5; CDR3aa: CASSYARTGLDEQYF; CDR3nt: TGTGCCAGCAGCTACGCCCGGACAGGGTTGGACGAGCAGTACTTC
j_gene: TRBJ2-1; abundance: .; d_gene: TRBD2; v_gene: TRBV7-3; CDR3aa: CASSPSGGDEQFF; CDR3nt: TGTGCCAGCAGCCCCTCGGGGGGAGATGAGCAGTTCTTC
j_gene: TRBJ2-6; abundance: .; d_gene: TRBD1; v_gene: TRBV4-1; CDR3aa: CASSQSGTGYSGANVLTF; CDR3nt: TGCGCCAGCAGCCAATCCGGGACAGGGTATTCTGGGGCCAACGTCCTGACTTTC
j_gene: TRBJ2-2; abundance: .; d_gene: .; v_gene: TRBV3-1/TRBV3-2; CDR3aa: CASRRAGELFF; CDR3nt: TGTGCCAGCAGACGGGCCGGGGAGCTGTTTTTT
j_gene: TRBJ2-3; abundance: .; d_gene: TRBD2; v_gene: TRBV4-1; CDR3aa: CASSRERGGNTDTQYF; CDR3nt: TGCGCCAGCAGCCGGGAACGGGGGGGCAACACAGATACGCAGTATTTT
j_gene: TRBJ1-2; abundance: .; d_gene: .; v_gene: TRBV7-2; CDR3aa: CASSPMSGDTDYGYTF; CDR3nt: TGTGCCAGCAGCCCAATGTCGGGGGATACAGACTATGGCTACACCTTC
j_gene: TRBJ2-2; abundance: .; d_gene: .; v_gene: TRBV14; CDR3aa: CASSQALGPGELFF; CDR3nt: TGTGCCAGCAGCCAAGCCCTCGGGCCCGGGGAGCTGTTTTTT
j_gene: TRBJ2-1; abundance: .; d_gene: TRBD1; v_gene: TRBV6-5; CDR3aa: CASRHRDSYFDEQFF; CDR3nt: TGTGCCAGCAGGCACCGGGACAGTTACTTCGATGAGCAGTTCTTC
j_gene: TRBJ2-7; abundance: once; d_gene: .; v_gene: TRBV4-1; CDR3aa: CASSPHRDAYEQYF; CDR3nt: TGCGCCAGCAGCCCGCACAGGGATGCCTACGAGCAGTACTTC
j_gene: TRBJ2-3; abundance: .; d_gene: TRBD2; v_gene: TRBV4-3; CDR3aa: CASSQELAGGADTQYF; CDR3nt: TGCGCCAGCAGCCAAGAGTTGGCGGGGGGGGCAGATACGCAGTATTTT
j_gene: TRBJ1-1; abundance: .; d_gene: .; v_gene: TRBV30; CDR3aa: CARSEQGNTEAFF; CDR3nt: TGTGCCAGGAGTGAGCAGGGGAACACTGAAGCTTTCTTT
j_gene: TRBJ1-5; abundance: .; d_gene: .; v_gene: TRBV5-4; CDR3aa: CASSLGNSQPQHF; CDR3nt: TGTGCCAGCAGCTTGGGAAATAGCCAGCCCCAGCATTTT
j_gene: TRBJ1-4; abundance: .; d_gene: .; v_gene: TRBV13; CDR3aa: CASSLGLAGKLFF; CDR3nt: TGTGCCAGCAGCTTAGGCCTTGCTGGAAAACTGTTTTTT
j_gene: TRBJ1-6; abundance: .; d_gene: .; v_gene: TRBV5-6; CDR3aa: CASSFRGGYSPLHF; CDR3nt: TGTGCCAGCAGCTTTAGGGGAGGTTATTCACCCCTCCACTTT
j_gene: TRBJ1-4; abundance: .; d_gene: .; v_gene: TRBV5-1; CDR3aa: CASSLWSVSGEKLFF; CDR3nt: TGCGCCAGCAGCTTGTGGTCTGTTTCAGGTGAAAAACTGTTTTTT
j_gene: TRBJ2-3; abundance: once; d_gene: .; v_gene: TRBV19; CDR3aa: CASSMGQFTDTQYF; CDR3nt: TGTGCCAGTAGTATGGGGCAGTTCACAGATACGCAGTATTTT
j_gene: TRBJ2-5; abundance: .; d_gene: TRBD2; v_gene: TRBV30; CDR3aa: CAWSVLAGDWETQYF; CDR3nt: TGTGCCTGGAGTGTACTAGCGGGGGACTGGGAGACCCAGTACTTC
j_gene: TRBJ2-2; abundance: .; d_gene: .; v_gene: TRBV6-5; CDR3aa: CASIRSGGYTGELFF; CDR3nt: TGTGCCAGCATACGTTCAGGGGGGTACACCGGGGAGCTGTTTTTT